This passage covers 24 T cell receptor beta chains from one sample sequenced in a study of blood T cells in healthy people across ages. A second PCR of about 6 to 11 cycles used a sample-barcoded 5' primer and a J-beta primer mix. One entry per CDR3 protein results from TCRdb running MiXCR on the 5' RACE reads. This sample has about 1.4 million distinct CDR3 sequences, with around 59% found just once. Sequencing was carried out using blood. These receptors were taken from a man aged 18 to 30 in good health.

CDR3 sequence: CASSYPDRGQGLAGSGRDEQYF. CDR3 DNA sequence: TGCGCCAGCAGCTACCCGGACAGGGGGCAAGGCCTAGCGGGATCAGGGCGGGATGAGCAGTACTTC. The chain is built from TRBV5-1 and TRBJ2-5; 11 bases agree with TRBD1. There are 22 residues in the CDR3. Germline loops: CDR1 SGHRS, CDR2 YFSETQ. V was clipped by 3 bases and J by 11 bases; unmatched bases: 33.

The V and J genes are TRBV6-1 and TRBJ2-3; 7 bases map to TRBD2. Trimming removed 4 bases from V and 2 bases from J; junction bases left unmatched: 6. This CDR3 is built from 15 residues. Germline V gene sequence: CDR1 MNHNS, CDR2 SASEGT. The CDR3 DNA reads TGTGCCAGCAGTGTAGGACTAGATATCACAGATACGCAGTATTTT. This codes for CASSVGLDITDTQYF.

V and J are TRBV9 and TRBJ2-6, with D perhaps matching TRBD2 (5 bases). The V end was cut by 0 bases, the J end by 0 bases, with 13 bases between. The CDR3 runs 18 residues. Germline CDR1 is SGDLS and CDR2 is YYNGEE. CDR3 nucleotide sequence: TGTGCCAGCAGCGTAGGCGGCGGGCGCCTCTCTGGGGCCAACGTCCTGACTTTC. This encodes CASSVGGGRLSGANVLTF. Based on the CDR3 plus reference TRBV9 and TRBJ2-6, the full variable domain is DSGVTQTPKHLITATGQRVTLRCSPRSGDLSVYWYQQSLDQGLQFLIQYYNGEERAKGNILERFSAQQFPDLHSELNLSSLELGDSALYFCASSVGGGRLSGANVLTFGAGSRLTVL.

This clonotype showed up just a few times. The chain is built from TRBV29-1 and TRBJ2-5; possibly TRBD1 for D (6 bases). The CDR3 has 13 residues. CDR1 SQVTM and CDR2 ANQGSEA come from the germline V gene. The germline V and J ends were trimmed by 7 bases and 2 bases, with 14 bases remaining between them. As DNA, the CDR3 is TGCAGCGCAGGGGTTTTAATTCAAGAGACCCAGTACTTC. Amino acid sequence: CSAGVLIQETQYF.

V usage is TRBV30 and J usage is TRBJ2-1; the D is unclear. CDR3 length equals 12 residues. CDR1 and CDR2 (germline): GTSNPN, SVGIG (reference sequence). V shed 0 bases and J shed 8 bases, with 8 bases lying between them. The CDR3 here is CAWSVGWDEQFF. CDR3 in DNA: TGTGCCTGGAGTGTAGGGTGGGATGAGCAGTTCTTC. The full variable domain, its missing parts supplied by reference TRBV30 and TRBJ2-1, is SQTIHQWPATLVQPVGSPLSLECTVEGTSNPNLYWYRQAAGRGLQLLFYSVGIGQISSEVPQNLSASRPQDRQFILSSKKLLLSDSGFYLCAWSVGWDEQFFGPGTRLTVL.

The gene calls are TRBV20-1 and TRBJ2-7, with D tentatively TRBD1 or TRBD2 (5 bases each). In germline, CDR1 is DFQATT, CDR2 SNEGSKA (reference sequence). The CDR3 runs to 15 residues. Between the trimmed V and J ends, which lost 3 bases and 3 bases, there was a span of 18 bases. The CDR3 loop is CSASTSRDGDYEQYF. CDR3 sequence (DNA): TGCAGTGCTAGCACATCCAGGGACGGTGACTACGAGCAGTACTTC.

This chain joins TRBV29-1 and TRBJ1-1, with D uncertain. CDR1 and CDR2 from the germline V gene are SQVTM and ANQGSEA. This CDR3 comprises 11 residues. Deletions cut 6 bases from V and 4 bases from J, with 9 bases between. Here the CDR3 reads CSVETPTEAFF. The CDR3 DNA reads as TGCAGCGTGGAGACCCCCACTGAAGCTTTCTTT.

The chain combines TRBV25-1 with TRBJ2-6; D unclear. V lost 3 bases and J 3 bases, leaving 9 bases between the germline ends. The CDR3 is 15 amino acids. From germline, CDR1 is MGHDK and CDR2 SYGVNS. The CDR3 nucleotides read TGTGCCAGCAGTGATACTATGGGTGGGGCCAACGTCCTGACTTTC. This translates into CASSDTMGGANVLTF.

The gene calls are TRBV29-1 and TRBJ2-7; D is ambiguous. The ends were cut back, 4 bases at V and 3 bases at J, with 7 bases in the middle. Per germline, CDR1 SQVTM and CDR2 ANQGSEA. The CDR3 runs to 11 residues. This CDR3 is CSVGVYYEQYF. CDR3 in DNA: TGCAGCGTTGGGGTTTACTACGAGCAGTACTTC.

J is TRBJ1-2 and V is TRBV12-3 or TRBV12-4, with 10 bases that match TRBD1. The CDR3 has 16 residues. V lost 7 bases and J lost 4; bases outside the gene matches: 12. The CDR3 loop is CASTLMDRGYSYGYTF. The CDR3 nucleotides read TGTGCCAGCACCCTAATGGACAGGGGGTATAGCTATGGCTACACCTTC.

This clonotype was found a few times. The chain links TRBV20-1 to TRBJ2-1; 7 bases map to TRBD2. The CDR3 is made up of 15 amino acids. Germline CDR1 reads DFQATT; CDR2 reads SNEGSKA (reference sequence). V trimming: 6 bases; J trimming: 4 bases; junction bases outside the gene matches: 12. This CDR3 reads CSALGLLADYNEQFF. As DNA, the CDR3 is TGCAGTGCCCTGGGGCTGCTAGCGGATTACAATGAGCAGTTCTTC.

The chain recombines TRBV7-2 with TRBJ2-1, with TRBD1 identical over 7 bases. Germline CDR1 and CDR2: SGHTA and FQGNSA. The V gene end was trimmed by 6 bases and the J gene end by 10 bases; junction bases not matched to a gene: 9. The CDR3 totals 13 residues. Here the CDR3 DNA reads TGTGCCAGCAGTTACACAGGGGTTAGCGAGCAGTTCTTC. Its translation is CASSYTGVSEQFF.

This clonotype was observed a few times. The V and J genes are TRBV7-2 and TRBJ2-6; D is unresolved. Germline V lookup: CDR1 SGHTA, CDR2 FQGNSA. V dropped 2 bases and J dropped 8 bases, with 7 bases sitting between them. The CDR3 consists of 13 residues. The CDR3 DNA sequence: TGTGCCAGCAGCTTATCGGTCACCAACGTCCTGACTTTC. It is translated as CASSLSVTNVLTF.

In its sample, this clonotype was seen a few times. The chain links TRBV7-8 to TRBJ2-7, with unresolved D. From germline, CDR1 is SGHVS and CDR2 FQNEAQ. The CDR3 is 14 amino acids. Trimming removed 2 bases at V and 0 bases at J, with 8 bases between. In nucleotides, the CDR3 is TGTGCCAGCAGCTTAATCACTACCTCCTACGAGCAGTACTTC. It is translated as CASSLITTSYEQYF.

The chain uses TRBV7-9 and TRBJ2-1; TRBD2 matches 9 bases. The length of the CDR3 is 14 residues. Per the germline V gene, CDR1 is SEHNR and CDR2 is FQNEAQ (reference sequence). V lost 10 bases to trimming and J lost 13 bases; unmatched junction nucleotides: 17. The CDR3 coding sequence is TGTGCCACCACTCCGGCTAGCGGGATAGAGACCCAGTTCTTC. This encodes CATTPASGIETQFF.

The chain uses TRBV2 and TRBJ1-2; D is possibly TRBD1 (6 bases). Germline CDR1 SNHLY, CDR2 FYNNEI. The CDR3 covers 11 residues. V lost 8 bases and J 7 bases, leaving 11 bases between the germline ends. CDR3 sequence reads: CASLGGAGYTF. The CDR3 coding sequence is TGTGCCAGCCTCGGGGGCGCTGGCTACACCTTC.

This rearrangement joins TRBV4-1 to TRBJ2-1; 7 positions agree with TRBD1. The germline V gene encodes CDR1 MGHRA and CDR2 YSYEKL. Unmatched junction bases numbered 7, after V lost 1 base and J lost 10 bases. The CDR3 extends over 14 amino acids. The DNA for the CDR3 is TGCGCCAGCAGCCAAGTCCGGGACAGCGGAGAGCAGTTCTTC. Translation gives CASSQVRDSGEQFF.

The gene calls are TRBV4-3 and TRBJ2-5; tentatively, D is TRBD1 or TRBD2 (5 bases each). This CDR3 comprises 15 residues. Germline CDR1 is LGHNA and CDR2 is YSLEER. Trimming took off 0 bases at V and 5 bases at J, with 13 bases between the two ends. CDR3 in amino acids: CASSQDPGTGETQYF. In nucleotides, the CDR3 is TGCGCCAGCAGCCAAGACCCTGGGACCGGGGAGACCCAGTACTTC.

In regard to this clonotype: The germline gene is not matched at one end of the junction; a read error may be the cause. The J gene is TRBJ2-7, the V gene TRBV4-1, with D possibly matching TRBD1 (8 bases). This CDR3 is built from 16 residues. Germline V gives CDR1 MGHRA, CDR2 YSYEKL. This chain's CDR3 is CASSQEGGQGAYGQYF. Here the CDR3 DNA reads TGCGCCAGCAGCCAAGAGGGAGGGCAGGGGGCTTACGGGCAGTACTTC.

This clonotype was observed once. V is TRBV28 and J is TRBJ1-2; D not certain. The germline gives CDR1 MDHEN, CDR2 SYDVKM. The CDR3 has 13 residues. V gave up 4 bases and J gave up 8 bases, with 14 bases separating them. CDR3 sequence reads: CASSSTNPYGYTF. The DNA of the CDR3 is TGTGCCAGCAGTTCAACAAACCCCTACGGCTACACCTTC.

This clonotype has a handful of counts. This chain connects TRBV20-1 to TRBJ1-2; TRBD1 agrees at 8 bases. The V and J ends lost 4 bases and 0 bases, in that order; junction bases with no gene match: 7. The CDR3 spans 15 residues. CDR1 is DFQATT and CDR2 is SNEGSKA in the germline V gene (reference sequence). The CDR3 DNA reads as TGCAGTGCTAACCGTCGACAGGGGCCTAACTATGGCTACACCTTC. Its protein product is CSANRRQGPNYGYTF.

This clonotype showed up just once. The chain couples TRBV5-1 to TRBJ2-1, with D possibly matching TRBD2 (6 bases). Trimming removed 0 bases at V and 10 bases at J, with 14 bases between. The CDR3 runs 14 residues. The V gene's germline CDR1 is SGHRS and CDR2 YFSETQ. The CDR3 region has the DNA TGCGCCAGCAGCTTGGGGGGTAGCGGAAAGGAGCAGTTCTTC. Amino acids: CASSLGGSGKEQFF.

The chain has TRBV4-1 and TRBJ2-1; D is unresolved. Per germline, CDR1 MGHRA and CDR2 YSYEKL. V dropped 1 base and J dropped 4 bases, with 11 bases sitting between them. This CDR3 is built from 15 residues. Here the CDR3 reads CASSQGAAYYNEQFF. CDR3 coding DNA: TGCGCCAGCAGCCAAGGCGCAGCGTATTACAATGAGCAGTTCTTC.

The V call is TRBV4-2, the J call TRBJ2-2; 9 nucleotides match TRBD2. V dropped 0 bases and J dropped 3; count of bases not matched to a gene: 8. The V gene's germline CDR1 is LGHNA and CDR2 YNFKEQ. This CDR3 spans 18 amino acids. Here the CDR3 reads CASSQDMVAGVYTGELFF. For the CDR3, the DNA is TGTGCCAGCAGCCAAGATATGGTAGCGGGAGTTTACACCGGGGAGCTGTTTTTT.